This T cell receptor (beta chain) was profiled in a study of cytomegalovirus exposure and HLA in healthy donors (dated by TCRdb to about 2017). A note on the overall study: In an earlier analysis of fewer than 750 of the donors, around 300 Gb of sequence data and about 110 million unique TCR beta sequences from about 180 million T cells were reported. To study patterns of TCR occurrence, a later analysis re-analyzed previously published TCR beta repertoires from 650 to 750 donors and added high-resolution HLA genotyping. The study combined high-throughput TCR immunosequencing, statistical association of individual TCRs with disease status, and machine learning to predict cytomegalovirus infection status. Of the roughly 400 genotyped donors, 65% to 90% were placed in the genetic ancestry cluster associated with self-reported Caucasian donors. Donor age, sex, ethnicity and CMV serostatus were compiled together with the repertoire data. In a later genetic analysis, genome-wide SNP genotypes for 398 of the 666 donors were used, and that subset was treated as a discovery cohort. On average, roughly 240,000 unique TCR beta nucleotide sequences were sequenced per donor among about 400 genotyped donors of the cohort, with roughly 20% of those sequences being non-productive. The study aimed to test whether signatures of past pathogen exposure could be identified by cataloging public T cell receptors. Roughly 300 gigabases of sequencing data and approximately 92 million unique TCR sequences made up an early release that covered approximately 620 HLA-typed donors. The later analysis used no new phenotypic data to find candidate immune exposures, relying instead on TCR beta sequences and their occurrence across donors. Class I and class II HLA loci were covered by the typing at four-digit resolution. Because of strong linkage in the cohort, a handful of DR-DQ haplotypes were treated as single units for association and clustering. All discovery cohort repertoires had been generated using a single sequencing platform. In addition to the first cohort of 650 to 800 subjects, a separate validation cohort of 120 different subjects was used. In an earlier analysis of 587 of the donors, high-throughput TCR beta sequencing was used to judge whether each TCR beta V gene segment behaved as functional or pseudogenic. The T cell repertoires of several hundred subjects were profiled by immunosequencing and related to cytomegalovirus serostatus. Typing coverage differed by locus: A, B, C, DRB1 and DQB1 were typed in about 629-630 donors, DQA1 in about 550, DPA1 in 606, and DPB1 in roughly 450.

The library relied on the immunoSEQ multiplex PCR assay. For the multiplex PCR, a mixture combining 60 forward primers for TCR Vbeta segments and 13 reverse primers for TCR Jbeta segments was used. A multiplex PCR assay on genomic DNA amplified the CDR3 region of rearranged TCR beta genes. The amplified TCR beta libraries were sequenced on the Illumina HiSeq System as 87-base-pair reads. Under the source paper's analysis protocol: A later analysis tallied around 82 million unique TCR beta chains across the approximately 670 repertoires, and some 10 million of those chains were shared by two or more donors. Raw reads were error-corrected and collapsed into unique sequences with a nearest-neighbor algorithm that merged closely related sequences to remove PCR and sequencing errors. CDR3 sequences were aligned to IMGT reference sequences to assign V, D and J gene segments. For a sequence to be retained, a match of at least six nucleotides was required to both a V gene segment and a J gene segment. Rearrangements were classified as productive when the CDR3 lacked stop codons and remained in frame with V and J, and all other rearrangements were classified as non-productive. CDR3 was defined according to IMGT convention as the region running from the second conserved V-encoded cysteine to the conserved J-encoded phenylalanine. In an earlier analysis of roughly 580 of the donors, sequences lacking an unambiguous match to a single V gene segment were excluded. An earlier analysis of fewer than 650 of the donors classified V segments as functional when productive rearrangements were above 56.7% and as segregating when the standard deviation between donors was above 5%. A statistical classification framework was developed to diagnose cytomegalovirus status using the catalog of TCR beta chain sequences. In a later analysis, TCR nucleotide sequences were compared against IMGT/GENE-DB human TR gene sequences so that V and J genes could be assigned. A later analysis assigned CDR3 sequences and most-parsimonious VDJ recombination scenarios with the TCRdist pipeline. In a later analysis, each TCR beta chain was defined by its CDR3 amino acid sequence together with its V-gene family, and reads without a unique V-gene family were excluded. To address suspected cross-contamination and a sequencing artifact, a later analysis removed around 590 highly shared, low-generation-probability nucleotide sequences. A later analysis calculated a clonal expansion index for each public chain from normalized within-repertoire ranks of inferred template counts. In a later analysis, generation probabilities were computed using a VDJ recombination model fitted to out-of-frame rearrangements, and the results were checked against IGoR. In a later analysis, TCR-TCR, TCR-HLA and TCR-CMV co-occurrence was scored with hypergeometric tests, and a repertoire-size bias correction was applied to TCR pairs. False discovery rates were estimated in a later analysis by permuting HLA or CMV assignments 20 times. In a later analysis, co-occurring TCRs were grouped using DBSCAN, and TCRdist sequence similarity was added for clustering within HLA-allele-positive subsets. Repertoires with fewer than 30,000 or more than 120,000 public chains were left out of co-occurrence clustering, as were several repertoires with anomalous nucleotide sharing. TCRdb retrieved this table from immuneACCESS and kept in-frame rearrangements only. Not all clones are present; in checked studies, unresolved V genes account for under half, and no reason is known for the remainder. The DNA was the basis for D and trimming; V, J and clone size are from that table. The sample table contains about 120,000 clones; only one count was recorded for 9.5% of them. The ten top clones hold approximately 3% of the sample.

Study-wide conclusions, independent of this receptor: Because HLA typing was missing for some donors at each locus, association tests included only the typed subset. In vitro tests confirmed that a few of the cytomegalovirus-associated TCR beta chains recognize cytomegalovirus antigens. The sequencing pipeline was judged likely to have produced a cluster of highly shared sequence variants as a technical artifact. Across donors, most TCR sequences were observed very rarely, whereas some public TCRs were present in many individuals. At a false discovery rate of 0.05, a later analysis linked under 20,000 TCR beta sequences to specific HLA alleles. Because counts were too low, under 20 rarely observed V segments, including chromosome 9 orphons, were left out of the earlier analysis of approximately 580 of the donors. Only TCR beta chains were sequenced in this cohort, and the absence of alpha or paired-chain data limited detectable features. In a later analysis, HLA-associated TCR beta chains were found to be more clonally expanded and to have lower generation probabilities than equally common non-associated chains. V-gene and J-gene trimming of TCR beta chains was associated with a missense DCLRE1C variant in a later genetic analysis, and the association was replicated in an independent cohort. According to a later analysis, most CMV-associated TCR beta chains appeared to be HLA-restricted, and the HLA associations seemed to be driven largely by CMV exposure. The authors suggested that the approach could potentially be extended to other disease states and immunological phenotypes. In an earlier analysis of over 550 of the donors, most TCR beta V segments were observed in productive rearrangements about 87% or about 30% of the time, broadly matching IMGT annotations. A total of roughly 160 TCR beta chains were listed by the study as associated with cytomegalovirus. Correlated functional status among segregating V segments might be attributable to linkage disequilibrium, but an unknown experimental factor could not be ruled out. In a later analysis, the rate of TCR association differed among HLA loci, with DRB1 alleles having the most associated TCRs and HLA-C alleles having the fewest. The only immune exposure information available for the cohort was CMV serostatus. A further reported finding was that TCR beta sequences accurately predicted the HLA-A and HLA-B alleles for most subjects in the first cohort. Compared with the approximately 670-donor mean, donors in an Asian-associated ancestry cluster had fewer N-insertions in productive TCRs, according to a later genetic analysis. In a later analysis, several top co-occurrence clusters were reported to appear linked to parvovirus B19, influenza, CMV and Epstein-Barr virus. The classifier was reported to diagnose cytomegalovirus status with high specificity and sensitivity in both the original and validation cohorts. When HLA alleles, especially DR and DQ, strongly co-occurred, TCR associations were difficult to assign to individual alleles. Sequencing depth was assumed to be roughly uniform across donors in the presence/absence analyses, though that assumption may not hold.

This clone has only a few counts. What this receptor recognizes is not known. Base-call qualities are not available, and no considerably larger clone is one nucleotide away. The cohort comprised 710 or so healthy bone marrow donors. At the time of sampling, all cohort members were nominally healthy, though unrecorded immune exposures were likely present. The donor tested CMV seronegative, placing the donor among the 352 seronegative members of the cohort. A peripheral blood sample was provided by each donor, and peripheral blood mononuclear cells were used for TCR beta sequencing. Genomic DNA was extracted from the blood cell samples with the Qiagen DNeasy Blood Extraction Kit. The specimen was PBMCs. The origin of this receptor is a man aged 30 to 45 in good health and CMV-seronegative.

The CDR3 corresponds to CASRRTGTNYGYTF. In nucleotide form, the sequence is TGTGCCAGCAGACGGACAGGGACTAACTATGGCTACACCTTC. The rearranged segments are TRBV28 and TRBJ1-2; TRBD1 aligns with 8 central bases. The cysteine opens and the phenylalanine closes a CDR3 of 14 amino acids. The sequence is cut down to CDR3 DNA, 42 bases in frame from base 1. V lost 6 bases and J lost 0 bases, and the count of bases not matched to a germline gene is 3. The germline V gene yields MDHEN for CDR1 and SYDVKM for CDR2.